This section outlines one T cell receptor beta chain sequence together with its context. The target of this receptor is not known. Base qualities are not recorded, but no much larger clone differs from it by a single base. These data originate in a study of shared clonotypes between healthy human individuals (dated by TCRdb to 2020 to 2021). For the wider study: A few men and a couple of women, aged 18 to 49 years, made up the cohort. Blood TCR repertoires of several healthy adults were deeply sequenced to estimate repertoire size and the extent of clonotype sharing between individuals. Leukapheresis yielded between about 0.9 and 9 billion PBMCs per donor. To increase sequencing depth and limit assay-specific biases, different laboratories used diverse techniques to prepare libraries and sequence TCR repertoires. Per donor, three plates each were used for CD4 naive and CD4 memory, two for CD8 naive, and one for CD8 memory.

Broader findings and caveats from the paper: Sampling was restricted to blood, and TCR repertoires in tissue are likely to differ from TCR repertoires in blood. Incomplete sequencing was indicated by rarefaction of sorted-subset datasets, despite the large sequencing depth. Compared with non-shared clonotypes, clonotypes shared by all four sorted-subset donors had higher generation probabilities. Naive subsets generally had larger estimated clonotype richness than memory subsets did. Sharing across several donors was observed for 5% to 6.5% of naive CD4, under 4% of naive CD8, 2% to 2.5% of memory CD4, and approximately 0.41% of memory CD8 clonotypes. Based on pairwise subsampling, the degree of clonotype sharing among donors was expected to be affected by sequencing depth. The small number of donors limited the genetic and exposure-history diversity represented.

Using the deep immunoSEQ assay, TCR CDR3 regions were amplified from genomic DNA by multiplex PCR. Genomic DNA extracted from each cell subset was distributed evenly over all wells of several immunoSEQ 96-well plates, and each plate served as one replicate. For sorted subsets, each replicate PCR was loaded with 200 to 250 ng genomic DNA, equivalent to approximately 33,000 T cell genomes. Purified libraries were measured with a Qubit 3.0 fluorometer, size-checked on a Bioanalyzer 2100, and measured again with the KAPA Library Quantification kit. A separate single-read 150-cycle Illumina NextSeq 550 flow cell was used to sequence each immunoSEQ 96-well plate. Regarding the original processing steps: Because only junctional sequences without quality scores were contained in the immunoSEQ output, filtering matching that applied to full-length reads could not be performed. To assign V/J genes and CDR3, sequences were annotated using PyIR, a Python wrapper for IgBLAST v1.9, with IMGT germline references. Any read was removed if the V/J assignment was weak (E-value above 1e-6), the CDR3 was missing, or the read contained stop codons, out-of-frame junctions, or ambiguous translated residues. A V3J clonotype was defined by an identical inferred V gene, J gene, and CDR3 amino acid sequence. To compute the percentage overlap between repertoires, the number of shared unique clonotypes was divided by the size of the smaller repertoire. RTK rarefaction, the Chao1 estimator, and Recon v2.1 estimates of unobserved clonotypes were used to assess repertoire richness. Generation probabilities for all TCRbeta clonotypes obtained by the gDNA method from several donors were computed using OLGA. TCRdb re-hosts the immuneACCESS table, in-frame sequences only. Its copies lack some clones; in the studies checked, an unresolved V gene accounts for under half of them, and the cause for the rest is not known. That table gives V, J and clone size, and the DNA gave D and trimming. Present in this sample are some 500,000 clones, around 95% of which were seen just once. The ten largest clonotypes hold approximately 0.067% of the sample.

The donors were healthy, HIV-negative adults who had no recently reported acute infections or vaccinations. Every donor was a Caucasian adult living in Nashville, Tennessee, USA. CD4+ T cells were enriched by magnetic negative selection, after which naive cells were positively selected on CD45RA and the negative fraction was taken as the memory subset. After blood collection by leukapheresis, PBMCs were isolated using Ficoll-Histopaque density gradient centrifugation and then cryopreserved in the vapor phase of liquid nitrogen. Purity and quantity of every magnetically sorted T cell population were checked by analytical flow cytometry. From each sorted fraction, genomic DNA was isolated and quantified by UV absorbance on a Nanodrop 2000c. The junction carries 15 bases between V and J, which are trimmed by 0 bases and 9 bases respectively. The CDR3 has 15 amino acids, counting the end cysteine and phenylalanine. Here the CDR3 DNA is all that survives: 45 bases in frame from base 1. Via the germline V gene (reference sequence), CDR1 is LNHDA and CDR2 SQIVND.

Sequenced sample: naive CD4+ T cells sorted from blood. In the paper's terms, the cell subset or site label means: CD45RA+ positively selected. The receptor was derived from a woman in her thirties in good health. The V and J segments used are TRBV19 and TRBJ2-1; the D region may be TRBD1 or TRBD2, each matching 5 bases equally. This receptor has the CDR3 CASSIDTIGTSEQFF. The DNA sequence reads TGTGCCAGTAGTATAGACACAATTGGGACCAGTGAGCAGTTCTTC.